The text below deals with one T cell receptor beta chain. The record originates from a study of blood T cell repertoires in COVID-19. Study-wide context: Material from acute and convalescent COVID-19 was sourced from the United States, Italy and Spain.

Repertoires were generated with immunoSEQ multiplex PCR, while TCRdb's copy carries only in-frame clones and drops some. The sample yields roughly 180,000 clones, approximately 84% seen once. CDR3 length: 14 amino acids. With 0 bases removed from V and 6 bases from J, the gap between germline ends came to 13 bases. Germline V gives CDR1 SGHRS, CDR2 YFSETQ. The receptor was derived from a human donor in a cohort sampled during active COVID-19. This sequence joins TRBV5-1 and TRBJ2-7, with a tentative D call TRBD2 (6 bases). Sequencing was done on a sample of peripheral blood. CDR3 protein: CASSLDRTTGEQYF. In DNA form, the CDR3 reads TGCGCCAGCAGCTTGGATAGGACTACCGGCGAGCAGTACTTC.